This T cell receptor beta chain came from a study of cytomegalovirus exposure and HLA in healthy donors. To note about this clone: Its antigen remains unidentified.

Profiled with immunoSEQ multiplex PCR; TCRdb holds only in-frame clones, not every one. The sample includes about 300,000 clones, roughly 90% of them seen just once. CDR1 is MGHDK and CDR2 is SYGVNS in the germline V gene. The CDR3 has 12 amino acids. Trimming left V 4 bases short and J 5 bases short, with 6 bases between. Study-level results: With high specificity and sensitivity, the classifier reportedly diagnosed cytomegalovirus status. Some TCR beta chains (164 of them) were listed as cytomegalovirus-associated. Three CMV-associated chains were confirmed in vitro to be specific for CMV antigens.

Donors came from a validation cohort of fewer than 150 subjects, distinct from the first 666-subject cohort. The sequence derives from a woman younger than 30 in good health and CMV-seronegative. The chain uses TRBV25-1 and TRBJ2-1; tentatively, D is TRBD2 (6 bases). The sequencing sample was made of PBMCs. The CDR3 loop reads CASSAGDNEQFF. The CDR3 bases are TGTGCCAGCAGTGCGGGGGACAATGAGCAGTTCTTC.